This T cell receptor beta chain was found in a study of T cells in women clearing cervical HPV infection. Of note for this clone: What it binds is not known. The read finishes 3 residues shy of the CDR3 end, and the germline J gene is used to complete it.

Findings and limits, study-wide: Richness plus V gene abundances separated cases from controls with AUC less than 0.9. Each sample's T-cell count was unknown, possibly confounding richness.

Data came from immunoSEQ multiplex PCR; TCRdb stores just in-frame clones and leaves some out. Its table lists tens of thousands of clones. The J segment lost 5 bases and the V segment lost 4 bases, leaving 7 bases of the junction unmatched. CDR3 size: 14 residues. The germline gives CDR1 SGHNT, CDR2 YENEEA. V and J are TRBV11-3 and TRBJ2-7; 8 nucleotides agree with TRBD1. This clonotype was sampled from a woman aged 18 to 75 with a cervical HPV16 infection that either progressed to CIN3+ or cleared (not recorded which). The sequencing input was blood buffy coat. Incomplete CDR3 DNA: TGTGCCAGCAGCTCCCAGGGGGCGAGAGACGAG. Protein: CASSSQGARDE. The CDR3 as a whole reads CASSSQGARDEQYF.